The following is a TCR beta chain sequence with its context. Original processing notes: The authors estimated nucleated cell counts from reference gene primer amplification. The table came from immunoSEQ multiplex PCR; TCRdb's copy has only in-frame clones and leaves some out. V, J and clone size are those of that table, while D and trimming were read from the DNA. The table lists 120,000 or so clones, 85% of them singletons. This sample stems from a study of blood T cell repertoires in COVID-19. With 2 bases clipped from V and 6 bases from J, the junction kept 7 bases outside the gene matches. The CDR3 is 16 residues long. CDR1 SEHNR and CDR2 FQNEAQ come from the germline V gene (reference sequence).

The gene calls are TRBV7-9 and TRBJ2-1; 10 bases are a match to TRBD2. The TCR comes from a woman older than 75 with acute or convalescent COVID-19. Material: peripheral blood. CDR3 region: CASSLMGLAGANEQFF. The CDR3 DNA follows: TGTGCCAGCAGCTTAATGGGGCTAGCGGGGGCCAATGAGCAGTTCTTC. The complete variable domain, with remaining parts taken from reference TRBV7-9 and TRBJ2-1, reads DTGVSQNPRHKITKRGQNVTFRCDPISEHNRLYWYRQTLGQGPEFLTYFQNEAQLEKSRLLSDRFSAERPKGSFSTLEIQRTEQGDSAMYLCASSLMGLAGANEQFFGPGTRLTVL.